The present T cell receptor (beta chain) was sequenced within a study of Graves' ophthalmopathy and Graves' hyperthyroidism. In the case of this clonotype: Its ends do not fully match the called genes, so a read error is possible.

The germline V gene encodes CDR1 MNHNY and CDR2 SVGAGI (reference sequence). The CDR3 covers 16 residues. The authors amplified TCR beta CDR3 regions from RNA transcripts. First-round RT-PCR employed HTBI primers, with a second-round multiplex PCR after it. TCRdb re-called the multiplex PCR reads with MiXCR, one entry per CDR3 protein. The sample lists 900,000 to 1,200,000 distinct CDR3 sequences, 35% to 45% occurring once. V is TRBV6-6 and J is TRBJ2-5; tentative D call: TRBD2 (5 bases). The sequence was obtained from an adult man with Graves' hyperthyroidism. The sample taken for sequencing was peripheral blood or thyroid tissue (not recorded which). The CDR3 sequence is CASSYLLARGGETQYF. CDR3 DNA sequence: TGTGCCAGCAGTTACCTCTTGGCGCGCGGAGGAGAGACCCAGTACTTT.